The 8 T cell receptor beta chains in this list originate from one sample, sequenced in a study of a mutant IDH1 vaccine in newly diagnosed glioma. Their specific antigens are unknown. Indicated time point: week 35, safety follow-up. Doses consisted of 300 ug of mutant IDH1 20-mer peptide each, paired with topical imiquimod. Only in-frame clones appear in the TCRdb table, and some are missing; sequencing was by immunoSEQ multiplex PCR. The sample lists tens of thousands of clones, 74% seen once, with 4.5% to 5% in the top ten. This sample comprised PBMCs, obtained from a glioma patient whose treatment included an IDH1 peptide vaccine. These TCRs come from a man in his fifties with glioma.

The chain couples TRBV27 to TRBJ2-7, with 7 positions matching TRBD1. Germline V gives CDR1 MNHEY, CDR2 SMNVEV (reference sequence). The ends lost 6 bases at V and 2 bases at J; junction bases unmatched: 7. This CDR3 contains 14 residues. CDR3 in amino acids: CASRHGTATYEQYF. The CDR3 region has the DNA TGTGCCAGCAGACATGGGACAGCCACCTACGAGCAGTACTTC.

This clone appeared a few times. The chain links TRBV4-2 to TRBJ2-4, with 9 bases fitting TRBD1. With V trimmed by 0 bases and J by 4 bases, 4 bases remained unmatched. The germline V gene has CDR1 LGHNA and CDR2 YNFKEQ. This CDR3 is built from 16 residues. The CDR3 coding sequence is TGTGCCAGCAGCCAAGATGGGACAGGGAATAAAAACATTCAGTACTTC. Translation gives CASSQDGTGNKNIQYF.

J is TRBJ1-5 and V is TRBV9; 7 bases align to TRBD1. Per germline, CDR1 SGDLS and CDR2 YYNGEE. The V segment lost 2 bases and the J segment 5 bases; nucleotides outside the gene matches: 7. The CDR3 has 15 residues. CDR3 protein: CASSVGTGVDQPQHF. CDR3 coding DNA: TGTGCCAGCAGCGTCGGAACAGGGGTGGATCAGCCCCAGCATTTT.

The chain employs TRBV5-1 and TRBJ2-3; the match to TRBD2 covers 9 bases. CDR1 and CDR2 (germline): SGHRS, YFSETQ. J lost 5 bases, V lost 0 bases, and 7 bases had no gene match. The CDR3 spans 16 residues. CDR3 in amino acids: CASSLGAGGPQDTQYF. As DNA, the CDR3 is TGCGCCAGCAGCTTGGGAGCGGGGGGCCCCCAAGATACGCAGTATTTT.

The rearrangement uses TRBV5-1 and TRBJ2-2; D remains ambiguous. This CDR3 is built from 12 residues. The ends were cut back, 1 base at V and 6 bases at J, with 4 bases in the middle. CDR1 is SGHRS, CDR2 YFSETQ, per germline. The CDR3 loop is CASSLSSGELFF. In nucleotides, the CDR3 is TGCGCCAGCAGCTTGTCATCCGGGGAGCTGTTTTTT.

The chain recombines TRBV19 with TRBJ1-4; a possible D gene is TRBD1 (5 bases). The V gene lost 3 bases and the J gene lost 3 bases, with 11 bases spanning the gap. This CDR3 region has 15 residues. Per the germline V gene, CDR1 is LNHDA and CDR2 is SQIVND (reference sequence). The CDR3, as DNA: TGTGCCAGTAGTATCCAGGGTCCTTCTAATGAAAAACTGTTTTTT. This translates into CASSIQGPSNEKLFF. Full variable domain (remainder filled in from reference TRBV19 and TRBJ1-4): DGGITQSPKYLFRKEGQNVTLSCEQNLNHDAMYWYRQDPGQGLRLIYYSQIVNDFQKGDIAEGYSVSREKKESFPLTVTSAQKNPTAFYLCASSIQGPSNEKLFFGSGTQLSVL.

This clone was detected only once. V usage is TRBV19 and J usage is TRBJ2-5; D possibly matches TRBD1 or TRBD2 (6 bases each). V was shortened by 5 bases and J by 1 base, with 14 bases between the two germline ends. This CDR3 is built from 15 residues. Per the germline V gene, CDR1 is LNHDA and CDR2 is SQIVND (reference sequence). The CDR3: CASSQVGGSQETQYF. In DNA, the CDR3 is TGTGCCAGTAGTCAGGTGGGGGGCAGCCAAGAGACCCAGTACTTC.

This chain connects TRBV18 to TRBJ2-2, with D unresolved. Trimming left V 1 base short and J 8 bases short, with 5 bases between. The germline V gene encodes CDR1 KGHSH and CDR2 LQKENI. This CDR3 has 12 residues. CDR3 sequence reads: CASSPQVGELFF. The CDR3 DNA reads TGTGCCAGCTCACCACAGGTGGGGGAGCTGTTTTTT.